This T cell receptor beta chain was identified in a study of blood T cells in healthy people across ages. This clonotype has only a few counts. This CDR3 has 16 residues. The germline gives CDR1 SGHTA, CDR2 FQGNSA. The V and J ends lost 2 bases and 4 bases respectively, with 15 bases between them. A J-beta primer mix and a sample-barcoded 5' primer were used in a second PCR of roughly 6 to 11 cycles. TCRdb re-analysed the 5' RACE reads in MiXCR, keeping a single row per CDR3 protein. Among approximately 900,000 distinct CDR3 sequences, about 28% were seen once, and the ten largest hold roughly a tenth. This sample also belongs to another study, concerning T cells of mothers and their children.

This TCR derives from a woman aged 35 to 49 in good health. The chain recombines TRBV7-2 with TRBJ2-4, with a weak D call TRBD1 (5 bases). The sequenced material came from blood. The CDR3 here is CASSLSSGQGKNIQYF. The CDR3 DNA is TGTGCCAGCAGCTTATCGTCTGGGCAGGGAAAAAACATTCAGTACTTC.